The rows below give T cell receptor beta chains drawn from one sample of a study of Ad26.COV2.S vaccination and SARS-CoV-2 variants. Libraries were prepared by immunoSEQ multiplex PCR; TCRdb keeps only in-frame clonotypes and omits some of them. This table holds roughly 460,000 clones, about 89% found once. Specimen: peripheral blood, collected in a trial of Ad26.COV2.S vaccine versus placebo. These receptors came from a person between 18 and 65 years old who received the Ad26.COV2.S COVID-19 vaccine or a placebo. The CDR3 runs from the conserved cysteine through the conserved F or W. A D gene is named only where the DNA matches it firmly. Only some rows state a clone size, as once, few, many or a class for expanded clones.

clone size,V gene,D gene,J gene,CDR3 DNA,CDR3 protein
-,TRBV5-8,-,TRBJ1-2,TGTGCCAGCAGCCGATTAGACACGACCAACTATGGCTACACCTTC,CASSRLDTTNYGYTF
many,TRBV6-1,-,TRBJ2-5,TGTGCCAGCAGTGAGGTCTACGGGCAAGAGACCCAGTACTTC,CASSEVYGQETQYF
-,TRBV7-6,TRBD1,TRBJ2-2,TGTGCCAGCAGCCAAATGGGACAGGGCGCGGACACCGGGGAGCTGTTTTTT,CASSQMGQGADTGELFF
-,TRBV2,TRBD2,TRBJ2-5,TGTGCCAGCAGTGGAGACTCTAGCGGCCGAGAGACCCAGTACTTC,CASSGDSSGRETQYF
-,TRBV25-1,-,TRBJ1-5,TGTGCCAGCAGCGGCAAGGGGAAGTATCAGCCCCAGCATTTT,CASSGKGKYQPQHF
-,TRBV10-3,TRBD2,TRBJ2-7,TGTGCCATCAGTGAGCCTAGCGGGGGTAATGACGAGCAGTACTTC,CAISEPSGGNDEQYF
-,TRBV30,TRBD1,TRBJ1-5,TGTGCCTGGTCAGGGGGCGCGGGTATGGGAAGCAATCAGCCCCAGCATTTT,CAWSGGAGMGSNQPQHF
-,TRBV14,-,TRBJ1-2,TGTGCCAGCAGCCAAGGGCCGGTATACTATGGCTACACCTTC,CASSQGPVYYGYTF
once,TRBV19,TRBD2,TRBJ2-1,TGTGCCAGTAGTATAGAGGAGTCTAGCGGGAGAGGCTTTTTAAATGAGCAGTTCTTC,CASSIEESSGRGFLNEQFF
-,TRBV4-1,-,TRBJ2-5,TGCGCCAGCAGCCAAGATAATAGAAGACCGTCAACCCAGTACTTC,CASSQDNRRPSTQYF
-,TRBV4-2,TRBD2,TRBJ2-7,TGTGCCAGCAGCCAAGATGGCGGGGGCTACGAGCAGTACTTC,CASSQDGGGYEQYF
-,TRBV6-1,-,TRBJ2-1,TGTGCCAGCAGTGGAGTAGGGGTCACGAGCTCCTACAATGAGCAGTTCTTC,CASSGVGVTSSYNEQFF
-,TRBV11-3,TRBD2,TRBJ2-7,TGTGCCAGCAGCGAGTATAGCGGGGACGATTACGAGCAGTACTTC,CASSEYSGDDYEQYF
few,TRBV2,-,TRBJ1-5,TGTGCCAGCAGTGCTCAGGGGATTAGCAATCAGCCCCAGCATTTT,CASSAQGISNQPQHF
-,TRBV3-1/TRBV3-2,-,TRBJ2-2,TGTGCCAGCAGCCAAGGGGGGGCCGGGGAGCTGTTTTTT,CASSQGGAGELFF